Below are 8 T cell receptor beta chains sequenced from a single sample in a study of cytomegalovirus exposure and HLA in healthy donors. The study ran its PCR with 60 Vbeta and 13 Jbeta primers. Sequencing used immunoSEQ multiplex PCR; TCRdb keeps in-frame clones, though not all of them. The table shows over 150,000 clones, with roughly two thirds occurring only once. Sequencing was done on a sample of PBMCs. These receptors were collected from a woman aged 40 to 50 in good health and CMV-seropositive.

The V call is TRBV2, the J call TRBJ2-7, with 10 bases that match TRBD2. The CDR3 has 14 amino acids. J gave up 6 bases and V 2 bases, and 4 bases lay outside the gene matches. Germline lookup yields CDR1 SNHLY and CDR2 FYNNEI. In DNA, the CDR3 is TGTGCCAGCAGTGAACGTACTAGCGGGGTCGAGCAGTACTTC. Translating gives CASSERTSGVEQYF.

CDR3 sequence reads: CASSLGQGAAKNIQYF. In nucleotides, the CDR3 is TGCGCCAGCAGCTTGGGGCAGGGGGCGGCCAAAAACATTCAGTACTTC. This sequence joins TRBV5-1 and TRBJ2-4, with 8 bases lining up with TRBD1. Germline V gives CDR1 SGHRS, CDR2 YFSETQ. The CDR3 has 16 residues. After removal of 0 bases from V and 1 base from J, the junction contained 3 bases not matched to a gene.

This clone was detected only a few times. The chain couples TRBV7-2 to TRBJ1-1, with TRBD1 as a possible D gene (5 bases). V was trimmed by 4 bases and J by 3 bases, leaving 12 bases between them. The CDR3 has 14 residues. Looked up from germline, CDR1 is SGHTA and CDR2 is FQGNSA. CDR3 DNA sequence: TGTGCCAGCAGCTCCCTGGGGGGTGACACTGAAGCTTTCTTT. Translation: CASSSLGGDTEAFF.

The V call is TRBV19, the J call TRBJ1-1, with D possibly being TRBD1 (6 bases). This CDR3 has 14 residues. V was trimmed by 2 bases and J by 5 bases, leaving 12 bases between them. Germline CDR1 LNHDA, CDR2 SQIVND (reference sequence). This CDR3 reads CASSIIEGETEAFF. The CDR3 bases are TGTGCCAGTAGTATAATTGAGGGGGAAACTGAAGCTTTCTTT.

The chain employs TRBV4-3 and TRBJ1-3; D ambiguous. Germline V CDR1 and CDR2: LGHNA, YSLEER. Trimming shortened V by 2 bases and J by 4 bases, and 3 bases separated the two germline ends. The CDR3 extends over 12 amino acids. The CDR3, as DNA: TGCGCCAGCAGCCAAAGCGGAAACACCATATATTTT. It specifies CASSQSGNTIYF.

The rearrangement links TRBV4-2 to TRBJ2-1; possible D gene TRBD2, 6 bases. Germline assignment: CDR1 LGHNA and CDR2 YNFKEQ. Trimming took 1 base from V and 2 from J, leaving 6 bases between them. This CDR3 has 14 amino acids. The DNA of the CDR3 is TGTGCCAGCAGCCAAGGACTAGCCTACAATGAGCAGTTCTTC. It is translated as CASSQGLAYNEQFF.

A few counts support this clone. The chain recombines TRBV5-1 with TRBJ2-3, with 7 bases that match TRBD1. This CDR3 has 14 amino acids. Trimming at V came to 5 bases and at J to 2 bases, leaving 5 bases not matched to a gene. Germline CDR1 is SGHRS and CDR2 is YFSETQ. This CDR3 is CASSTQGSTDTQYF. The CDR3 bases are TGCGCCAGCAGTACACAGGGGTCCACAGATACGCAGTATTTT.

There are a few counts of this clone. The V call is TRBV4-1, the J call TRBJ1-5, with 8 bases fitting TRBD1. The CDR3 has 16 amino acids. Losses at the gene ends were 2 bases for V and 3 bases for J; bases not matched to a gene: 6. The germline CDR1 and CDR2 sequences are MGHRA and YSYEKL. This chain's CDR3 is CASSQNLGQDNQPQHF. CDR3 DNA sequence: TGCGCCAGCAGCCAAAACCTGGGACAGGACAATCAGCCCCAGCATTTT.